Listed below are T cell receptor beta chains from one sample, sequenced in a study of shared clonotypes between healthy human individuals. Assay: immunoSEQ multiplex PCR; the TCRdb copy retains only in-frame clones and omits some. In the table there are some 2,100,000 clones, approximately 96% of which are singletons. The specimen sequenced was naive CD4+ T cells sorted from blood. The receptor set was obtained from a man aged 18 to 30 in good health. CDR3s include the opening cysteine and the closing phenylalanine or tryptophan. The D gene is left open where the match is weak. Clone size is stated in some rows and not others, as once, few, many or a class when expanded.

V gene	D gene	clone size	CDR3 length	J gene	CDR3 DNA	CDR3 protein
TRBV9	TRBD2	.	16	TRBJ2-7	TGTGCCAGCAGCCGGGGACTAGCGGGAGAGATTTACGAGCAGTACTTC	CASSRGLAGEIYEQYF
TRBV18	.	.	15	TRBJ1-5	TGTGCCAGCTCTCCGACGGGGAGGGAGAGTCAGCCCCAGCATTTT	CASSPTGRESQPQHF
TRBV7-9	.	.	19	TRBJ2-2	TGTGCCAGCAGCTTAATTTACTCCCTCACCTCGGGAGTCCCCGGGGAGCTGTTTTTT	CASSLIYSLTSGVPGELFF
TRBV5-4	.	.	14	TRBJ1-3	TGTGCCAGCAGCTTTACAGGGACTGGAAACACCATATATTTT	CASSFTGTGNTIYF
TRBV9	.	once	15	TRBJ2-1	TGTGCCAGCAGCGTAGAGGGACTTACCTACAATGAGCAGTTCTTC	CASSVEGLTYNEQFF
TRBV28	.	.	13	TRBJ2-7	TGTGCCAGCAGTCAGCCGTATGAGAAGAAGGGGTACTTC	CASSQPYEKKGYF
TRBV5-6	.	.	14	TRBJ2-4	TGTGCCAGCAGCTTCGGAATAGCCAAAAACATTCAGTACTTC	CASSFGIAKNIQYF
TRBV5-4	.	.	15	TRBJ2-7	TGTGCCAGCAGCTTAAGTGGTAGCGGTACCTACGAGCAGTACTTC	CASSLSGSGTYEQYF
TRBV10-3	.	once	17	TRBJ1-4	TGTGCCATCAGTGAGTCTGAGACAGGCCGAAGGAATGAAAAACTGTTTTTT	CAISESETGRRNEKLFF
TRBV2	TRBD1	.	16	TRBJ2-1	TGTGCCAGCAGTGAAGTTAGGGGACAGGGATACAATGAGCAGTTCTTC	CASSEVRGQGYNEQFF
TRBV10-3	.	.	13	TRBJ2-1	TGTGCCACGAGGGGGGAGGCGGTCAATGAGCAGTTCTTC	CATRGEAVNEQFF
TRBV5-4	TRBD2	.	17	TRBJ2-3	TGTGCCAGCAGCCCGCGACTAGCTTCCTCTGGCACAGATACGCAGTATTTT	CASSPRLASSGTDTQYF
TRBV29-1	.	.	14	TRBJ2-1	TGCAGCGTTGAAGATCGCCATACCTACAATGAGCAGTTCTTC	CSVEDRHTYNEQFF
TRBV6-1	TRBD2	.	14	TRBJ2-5	TGTGCCAGCAGTGAGACGACTAGCGCTGCCACCCAGTACTTC	CASSETTSAATQYF
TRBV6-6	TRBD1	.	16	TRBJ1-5	TGTGCCAGCAGGGGTGGAGGGACAGGGGGCAATCAGCCCCAGCATTTT	CASRGGGTGGNQPQHF
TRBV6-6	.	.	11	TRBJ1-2	TGTGCCATTTTCCAGGGTTATGGCTACACCTTC	CAIFQGYGYTF
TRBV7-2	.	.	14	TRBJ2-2	TGTGCCAGCAGCTTAAGCGAGGGCTCCGGGGAGCTGTTTTTT	CASSLSEGSGELFF
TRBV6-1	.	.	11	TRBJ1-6	TGTGCCAGCACCGGGAATTCACCCCTCCACTTT	CASTGNSPLHF
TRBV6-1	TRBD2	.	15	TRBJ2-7	TGTGCCAGCCTGGGGCTAGCGGGGATAACCTACGAGCAGTACTTC	CASLGLAGITYEQYF
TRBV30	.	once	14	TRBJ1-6	TGTGCCTGGAGTGTGAGAACGGGTAATTCACCCCTCCACTTT	CAWSVRTGNSPLHF
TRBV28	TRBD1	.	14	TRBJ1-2	TGTGCCAGCAGTTCGGGACAGGACACCTATGGCTACACCTTC	CASSSGQDTYGYTF
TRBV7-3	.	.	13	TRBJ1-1	TGTGCCAGCAGCTCGGACAGAGCCACGGGCGTCTTCTTT	CASSSDRATGVFF
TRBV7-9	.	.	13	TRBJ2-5	TGTGCCAGCAGCCCACAGAGCCAAGAGACCCAGTACTTC	CASSPQSQETQYF
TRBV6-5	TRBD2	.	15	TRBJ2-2	TGTGCCAGCAAGAGGGAGGGTAGGGGCACCGGGGAGCTGTTTTTT	CASKREGRGTGELFF
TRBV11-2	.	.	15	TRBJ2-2	TGTGCCAGCAGCCCAACACAGGGATACACCGGGGAGCTGTTTTTT	CASSPTQGYTGELFF
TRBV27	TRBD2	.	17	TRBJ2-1	TGTGCCAGCAGTCCTATAGCGGGGGAAAGCTCCTACAATGAGCAGTTCTTC	CASSPIAGESSYNEQFF
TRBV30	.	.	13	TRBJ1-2	TGTGCCTGGAGTTCCGGGGACTACTATGGCTACACCTTC	CAWSSGDYYGYTF
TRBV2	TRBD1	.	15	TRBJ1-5	TGTGCCAGCAGCCCGACAGGGGGAGGGAATCAGCCCCAGCATTTT	CASSPTGGGNQPQHF
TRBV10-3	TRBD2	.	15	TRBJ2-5	TGTGCCATCAGTGTCGGAGCGGGAGGCACGGAGACCCAGTACTTC	CAISVGAGGTETQYF
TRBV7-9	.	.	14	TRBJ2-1	TGTGCCAGCGAAAGGGGACGGGGAGAAAATGAGCAGTTCTTC	CASERGRGENEQFF
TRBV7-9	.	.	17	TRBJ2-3	TGTGCCAGCAGCTACCCAACGGGGGGCGAGGCGACAGATACGCAGTATTTT	CASSYPTGGEATDTQYF
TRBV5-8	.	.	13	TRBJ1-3	TGTGCCAGCAGCCCCTTGGCCGGAAACACCATATATTTT	CASSPLAGNTIYF
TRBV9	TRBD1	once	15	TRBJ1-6	TGTGCCAGCAGCGCCACAGGGGGCGGGAATTCACCCCTCCACTTT	CASSATGGGNSPLHF
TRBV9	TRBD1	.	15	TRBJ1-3	TGTGCCAGCAGCGCGGGACAGTCTTCTGGAAACACCATATATTTT	CASSAGQSSGNTIYF
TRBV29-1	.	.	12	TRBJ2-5	TGCAGCGTTGTGGGGGCAGTAGAGACCCAGTACTTC	CSVVGAVETQYF
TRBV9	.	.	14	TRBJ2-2	TGTGCCAGCAGCGGAGGACTGAACACCGGGGAGCTGTTTTTT	CASSGGLNTGELFF
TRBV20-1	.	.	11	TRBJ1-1	TGCAGTGCTAGAGGCAACACTGAAGCTTTCTTT	CSARGNTEAFF
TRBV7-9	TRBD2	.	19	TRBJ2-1	TGTGCCAGCAGCCTTGGATCGGCTAGCGGGGGCCACTCCTACAATGAGCAGTTCTTC	CASSLGSASGGHSYNEQFF
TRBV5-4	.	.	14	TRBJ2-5	TGTGCCAGCAGCTTGAGGGAGGGGGGGGAGACCCAGTACTTC	CASSLREGGETQYF